Detailed here is one T cell receptor (beta chain). These data are taken from a study of T cell changes during pregnancy in multiple sclerosis. In germline, CDR1 is SGHTA, CDR2 FQGTGA. V was clipped by 5 bases and J by 1 base, with 14 bases between them. The CDR3 spans 15 residues. Some clones are missing from TCRdb's copy, which holds only in-frame ones; the method was immunoSEQ multiplex PCR. The profile covers over 85,000 clones, with around 91% appearing a single time and around 1.7% taken by the ten largest. This receptor was obtained from a female donor in good health, enrolled as a control in a pregnancy study. The genes are TRBV7-3 and TRBJ1-1; the D gene is possibly TRBD1 (6 bases). The sequencing used peripheral blood, collected after pregnancy. This CDR3 is CASSHIQGRNTEAFF. The CDR3 nucleotides read TGTGCCAGCAGCCATATTCAGGGGAGGAACACTGAAGCTTTCTTT.